This note documents a single T cell receptor beta chain sequence. Antigen unknown. These data are taken from a study of tumor-infiltrating lymphocytes in primary liver carcinoma. Looking at the study overall: Participating patients were men and women between 30 and 69 years old. General study findings and limits: Only around 7.5-24% of top clones occurred in all five tumor regions.

The CDR3 length is 19 residues. CDR1 and CDR2 from the germline V gene are SGHNT and YENEEA. V lost 7 bases, J lost 6 bases, and 31 bases lay in between. Total RNA (roughly 540 ng) served as template for TCR beta cDNA synthesis primed by a constant-region primer. Three nested multiplex PCR rounds, a slightly modified ARM-PCR, produced the libraries for TCR beta. The first two PCR rounds, around 10 cycles each, used TRBV1-TRBV30 forward primers and a C-beta reverse primer. TCRdb itself ran the multiplex PCR reads through MiXCR, one entry per CDR3 protein. The repertoire holds approximately 73,000 distinct CDR3 sequences, with 71% as singletons. Co-extraction yielded RNA and DNA from approximately 20-30 mg of unsorted bulk tissue.

Sequenced input: liver tumor tissue from sampling region 4. The subset was: tumor region T4, right-lateral pole. The chain links TRBV11-3 to TRBJ2-1; possible D gene TRBD1, 10 bases. This receptor was taken from a woman between 55 and 75 years old with primary liver carcinoma and hepatitis B virus infection. In nucleotides, the CDR3 is TGTGCCAGCAACGCCGGACAGGGGGTACCAGCGGGAGGACTCAATGAGCAGTTCTTC. Translating it yields CASNAGQGVPAGGLNEQFF.